A selection of T cell receptor beta chains follows, all from one sample in a study of blood T cell repertoires in COVID-19. TCRdb keeps only in-frame clones here, not all; method: immunoSEQ multiplex PCR. The sample holds about 52,000 clones, approximately 82% seen once. Sequenced input: peripheral blood. Receptor source: a man aged 70 or older with active COVID-19. Both conserved end residues are part of each CDR3. The D gene is left open where the match is weak. Size values are once, few and many counts, or a class for expanded clones, and some rows have none.

V gene: TRBV3-1/TRBV3-2
clone size: NA
J gene: TRBJ1-2
D gene: NA
CDR3 length: 15
CDR3 DNA: TGTGCCAGCAGCTTGGGCCCGAACGCTAACTATGGCTACACCTTC
CDR3 protein: CASSLGPNANYGYTF

V gene: TRBV7-2
clone size: NA
J gene: TRBJ2-7
D gene: NA
CDR3 length: 12
CDR3 DNA: TGTGCCAGCAGCTTAGTCTATTCCGAGCAGTACTTC
CDR3 protein: CASSLVYSEQYF

V gene: TRBV3-1/TRBV3-2
clone size: NA
J gene: TRBJ2-3
D gene: TRBD2
CDR3 length: 18
CDR3 DNA: TGTGCCAGCAGTCAAGGACTAGCGGGGGGGCCTAGCACAGATACGCAGTATTTT
CDR3 protein: CASSQGLAGGPSTDTQYF

V gene: TRBV11-3
clone size: NA
J gene: TRBJ2-5
D gene: TRBD2
CDR3 length: 15
CDR3 DNA: TGTGCCAGCAGCTTAGGGGGACTAGCGGGAGAGACCCAGTACTTC
CDR3 protein: CASSLGGLAGETQYF

V gene: TRBV3-1/TRBV3-2
clone size: NA
J gene: TRBJ2-5
D gene: NA
CDR3 length: 16
CDR3 DNA: TGTGCCAGCAGCCAAGATGTGGTGGAGGCCGAAGAGACCCAGTACTTC
CDR3 protein: CASSQDVVEAEETQYF

V gene: TRBV11-2
clone size: NA
J gene: TRBJ2-7
D gene: NA
CDR3 length: 12
CDR3 DNA: TGTGCCAGCAGCTTAGACGGCTACGAGCAGTACTTC
CDR3 protein: CASSLDGYEQYF

V gene: TRBV19
clone size: once
J gene: TRBJ2-3
D gene: NA
CDR3 length: 14
CDR3 DNA: TGTGCCAGTCAATCCCGCGGGTATAAAGATACGCAGTATTTT
CDR3 protein: CASQSRGYKDTQYF

V gene: TRBV2
clone size: NA
J gene: TRBJ1-5
D gene: TRBD1
CDR3 length: 14
CDR3 DNA: TGTGCCAGCAGTGGAGGACAGGGAAATCAGCCCCAGCATTTT
CDR3 protein: CASSGGQGNQPQHF

V gene: TRBV10-2
clone size: NA
J gene: TRBJ1-1
D gene: TRBD1
CDR3 length: 14
CDR3 DNA: TGCGCCAGCAGGAGGGGACAGGGGCTCACTGAAGCTTTCTTT
CDR3 protein: CASRRGQGLTEAFF

V gene: TRBV5-1
clone size: NA
J gene: TRBJ2-3
D gene: NA
CDR3 length: 14
CDR3 DNA: TGCGCCAGCAGCGGGGATGGGGGCCCAGATACGCAGTATTTT
CDR3 protein: CASSGDGGPDTQYF

V gene: TRBV6-1
clone size: NA
J gene: TRBJ2-7
D gene: NA
CDR3 length: 16
CDR3 DNA: TGTGCCAGCAGCGAAACCGCCGGGACAAATTCCTACGAGCAGTACTTC
CDR3 protein: CASSETAGTNSYEQYF

V gene: TRBV4-1
clone size: NA
J gene: TRBJ1-5
D gene: NA
CDR3 length: 16
CDR3 DNA: TGCGCCAGCAGCCAAGTAGCCACAGGGTTATCTCAGCCCCAGCATTTT
CDR3 protein: CASSQVATGLSQPQHF

V gene: TRBV7-2
clone size: NA
J gene: TRBJ2-2
D gene: TRBD1
CDR3 length: 14
CDR3 DNA: TGTGCCAGCAGCTGGCGACAGGGCACCGGGGAGCTGTTTTTT
CDR3 protein: CASSWRQGTGELFF

V gene: TRBV4-2
clone size: NA
J gene: TRBJ2-3
D gene: NA
CDR3 length: 15
CDR3 DNA: TGTGCCAGCAGCCAAGGGAACGGGGGCACAGATACGCAGTATTTT
CDR3 protein: CASSQGNGGTDTQYF

V gene: TRBV4-3
clone size: NA
J gene: TRBJ2-3
D gene: TRBD2
CDR3 length: 16
CDR3 DNA: TGCGCCAGCAGCCCGGGACTAGCGGCTAGCACAGATACGCAGTATTTT
CDR3 protein: CASSPGLAASTDTQYF

V gene: TRBV15
clone size: NA
J gene: TRBJ2-5
D gene: NA
CDR3 length: 14
CDR3 DNA: TGTGCCACCAGAGACTCCTTGTCCCAAGAGACCCAGTACTTC
CDR3 protein: CATRDSLSQETQYF

V gene: TRBV5-1
clone size: NA
J gene: TRBJ1-1
D gene: NA
CDR3 length: 15
CDR3 DNA: TGCGCCAGCAGCCCCTTTCAGGGTATGAACACTGAAGCTTTCTTT
CDR3 protein: CASSPFQGMNTEAFF

V gene: TRBV19
clone size: NA
J gene: TRBJ1-5
D gene: NA
CDR3 length: 14
CDR3 DNA: TGTGCCAGTAGTGCACAGGCAGACAATCAGCCCCAGCATTTT
CDR3 protein: CASSAQADNQPQHF